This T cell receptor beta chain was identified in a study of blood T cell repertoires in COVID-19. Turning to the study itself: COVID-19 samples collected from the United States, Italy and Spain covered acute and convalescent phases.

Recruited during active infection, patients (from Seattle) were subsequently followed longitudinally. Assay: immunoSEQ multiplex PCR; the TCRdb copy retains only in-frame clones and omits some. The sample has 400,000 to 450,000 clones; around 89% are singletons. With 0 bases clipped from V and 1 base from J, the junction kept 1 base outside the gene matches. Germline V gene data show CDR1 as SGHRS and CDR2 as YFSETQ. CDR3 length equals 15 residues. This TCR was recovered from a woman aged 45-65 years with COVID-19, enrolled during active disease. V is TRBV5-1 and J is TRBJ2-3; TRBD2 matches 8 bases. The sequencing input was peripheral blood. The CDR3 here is CASSLGAGGTDTQYF. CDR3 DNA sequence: TGCGCCAGCAGCTTGGGAGCGGGGGGCACAGATACGCAGTATTTT. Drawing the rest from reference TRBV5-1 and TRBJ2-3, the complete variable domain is KAGVTQTPRYLIKTRGQQVTLSCSPISGHRSVSWYQQTPGQGLQFLFEYFSETQRNKGNFPGRFSGRQFSNSRSEMNVSTLELGDSALYLCASSLGAGGTDTQYFGPGTRLTVL.